Shown below are 9 T cell receptor beta chains from a single sample sequenced in a study of cytomegalovirus exposure and HLA in healthy donors. Amplification used 60 Vbeta primers and 13 Jbeta primers. Some clones are missing from TCRdb's copy, which holds only in-frame ones; the method was immunoSEQ multiplex PCR. The sample carries roughly 110,000 clones, about four fifths recorded once. Sequencing used PBMCs. The receptor source for this set is a woman aged 45-59 years in good health and CMV-seropositive.

The chain couples TRBV7-2 to TRBJ2-3; 9 nucleotides match TRBD2. The CDR3 is 16 residues long. The V segment lost 3 bases and the J segment 1 base; nucleotides outside the gene matches: 5. Germline CDR1 is SGHTA and CDR2 is FQGNSA. Here the CDR3 reads CASSFSLAGRTDTQYF. The DNA of the CDR3 is TGTGCCAGCAGCTTTTCGCTAGCGGGGCGCACAGATACGCAGTATTTT. The complete variable domain, with remaining parts taken from reference TRBV7-2 and TRBJ2-3, reads GAGVSQSPSNKVTEKGKDVELRCDPISGHTALYWYRQSLGQGLEFLIYFQGNSAPDKSGLPSDRFSAERTGGSVSTLTIQRTQQEDSAVYLCASSFSLAGRTDTQYFGPGTRLTVL.

The chain links TRBV6-1 to TRBJ1-1; D is unresolved. This CDR3 spans 13 amino acids. Germline V gene sequence: CDR1 MNHNS, CDR2 SASEGT. Trimming took off 2 bases at V and 7 bases at J, with 11 bases between the two ends. In nucleotides, the CDR3 is TGTGCCAGCAGTGAAATGCGAGGCGATGAAGCTTTCTTT. Residues: CASSEMRGDEAFF.

A remark on this clone: At one end, the junction sequence differs from germline, possibly due to a read error. This sequence joins TRBV7-9 and TRBJ1-2, with TRBD1 matching 7 bases. The germline V gene has CDR1 SEHNR and CDR2 FQNEAQ (reference sequence). There are 15 residues in the CDR3. DNA for the CDR3: TGTTCCAGCAGCTTAGCAAGGACAGGATGGGATGGCTACACCTTC. Translation: CSSSLARTGWDGYTF.

V is TRBV5-1 and J is TRBJ1-2, with a weak D call TRBD1 (6 bases). Germline V gives CDR1 SGHRS, CDR2 YFSETQ. This CDR3 comprises 15 residues. V lost 0 bases to trimming and J lost 5 bases, with 14 bases between them. In nucleotides, the CDR3 is TGCGCCAGCAGCTTGGGGGCAGGACAGTCATATGGCTACACCTTC. Its protein product is CASSLGAGQSYGYTF. The full variable domain, rest sourced from reference TRBV5-1 and TRBJ1-2, is KAGVTQTPRYLIKTRGQQVTLSCSPISGHRSVSWYQQTPGQGLQFLFEYFSETQRNKGNFPGRFSGRQFSNSRSEMNVSTLELGDSALYLCASSLGAGQSYGYTFGSGTRLTVV.

The rearrangement joins TRBV5-1 to TRBJ1-1; 7 nucleotides match TRBD1. The CDR3 consists of 16 residues. With V trimmed by 5 bases and J by 2 bases, 12 bases remained unmatched. Germline assignment: CDR1 SGHRS and CDR2 YFSETQ. The CDR3 loop is CASRFQGGGGNTEAFF. DNA of the CDR3: TGCGCCAGCAGATTTCAGGGGGGAGGTGGAAACACTGAAGCTTTCTTT.

The chain has TRBV18 and TRBJ2-7; no clear D. V lost 2 bases, J lost 0 bases, and 8 bases lay in between. CDR1 is KGHSH and CDR2 is LQKENI in the germline V gene. The CDR3 covers 14 residues. The CDR3 region is CASSPSGYSYEQYF. The CDR3 bases are TGTGCCAGCTCACCATCAGGATACTCCTACGAGCAGTACTTC.

J is TRBJ2-1 and V is TRBV5-1; 7 nucleotides agree with TRBD2. This CDR3 comprises 16 residues. Germline-derived CDR1 and CDR2 are SGHRS and YFSETQ. V dropped 0 bases and J dropped 0; count of bases not matched to a gene: 3. DNA for the CDR3: TGCGCCAGCAGCTTGGCCGGCGGGAGCTCCTACAATGAGCAGTTCTTC. This encodes CASSLAGGSSYNEQFF.

The chain carries TRBV5-4 and TRBJ2-7; D is possibly TRBD2 (5 bases). The CDR3 loop spans 16 amino acids. V was clipped by 0 bases and J by 0 bases, with 13 bases between them. Germline V gene sequence: CDR1 SGHNT, CDR2 YYREEE (reference sequence). In DNA form, the CDR3 reads TGTGCCAGCAGCTTGGAAGCCGGGATAAGCTCCTACGAGCAGTACTTC. Its protein product is CASSLEAGISSYEQYF.

This clone came up a few times. This likely reflects a read error, since a far larger clone is one base away. Other nucleotide sequences in the sample specify the same CDR3. This chain uses TRBV10-3 with TRBJ1-1; D not certain. Germline V lookup: CDR1 ENHRY, CDR2 SYGVKD. The CDR3 length is 13 residues. In DNA form, the CDR3 reads TGTGCCATTTCCGACACTCTGGCCACTGAAGCTTTTTTT. Its translation: CAISDTLATEAFF.